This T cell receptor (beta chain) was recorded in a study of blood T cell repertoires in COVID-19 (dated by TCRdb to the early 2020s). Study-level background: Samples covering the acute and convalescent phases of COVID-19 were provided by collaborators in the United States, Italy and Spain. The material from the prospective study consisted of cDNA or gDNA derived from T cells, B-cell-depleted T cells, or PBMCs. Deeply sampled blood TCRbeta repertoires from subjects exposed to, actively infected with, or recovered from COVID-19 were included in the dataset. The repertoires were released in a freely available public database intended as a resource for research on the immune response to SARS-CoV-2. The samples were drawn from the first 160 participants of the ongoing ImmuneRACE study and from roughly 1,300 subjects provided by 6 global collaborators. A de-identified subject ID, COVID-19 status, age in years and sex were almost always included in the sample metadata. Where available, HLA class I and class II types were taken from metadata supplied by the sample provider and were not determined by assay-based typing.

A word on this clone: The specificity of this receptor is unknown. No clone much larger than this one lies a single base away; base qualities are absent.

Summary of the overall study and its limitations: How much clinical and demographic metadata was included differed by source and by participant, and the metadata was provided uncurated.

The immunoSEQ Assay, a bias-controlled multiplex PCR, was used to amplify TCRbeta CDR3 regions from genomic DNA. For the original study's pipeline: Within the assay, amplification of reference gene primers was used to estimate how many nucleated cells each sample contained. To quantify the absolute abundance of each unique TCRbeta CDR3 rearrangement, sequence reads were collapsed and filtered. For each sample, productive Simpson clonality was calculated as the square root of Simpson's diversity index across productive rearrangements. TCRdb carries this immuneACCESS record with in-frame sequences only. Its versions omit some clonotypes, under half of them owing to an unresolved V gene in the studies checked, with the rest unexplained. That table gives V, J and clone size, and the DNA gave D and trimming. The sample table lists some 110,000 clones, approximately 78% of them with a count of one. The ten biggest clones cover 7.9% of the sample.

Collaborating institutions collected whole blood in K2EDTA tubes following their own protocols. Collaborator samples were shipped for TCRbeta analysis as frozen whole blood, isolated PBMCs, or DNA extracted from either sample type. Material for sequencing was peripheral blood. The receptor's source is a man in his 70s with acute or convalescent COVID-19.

The CDR3 is CASSSDSSYEQYF. The nucleotide sequence is TGTGCCAGCAGCTCGGACAGTAGCTACGAGCAGTACTTC. The rearrangement joined TRBV7-9 to TRBJ2-7, with a weak D call of TRBD1 (6 bases match). Reading from cysteine to phenylalanine, the CDR3 counts 13 amino acids. Kept here is only the CDR3 DNA, which spans 39 bases and is read in frame from base 1. CDR1 SEHNR and CDR2 FQNEAQ were looked up in the germline V gene (reference sequence). V is pared back by 4 bases and J by 3 bases, with 10 bases lying between the germline termini. Where the CDR3 stops, the reference TRBV7-9 and TRBJ2-7 genes take over; the full variable domain is DTGVSQNPRHKITKRGQNVTFRCDPISEHNRLYWYRQTLGQGPEFLTYFQNEAQLEKSRLLSDRFSAERPKGSFSTLEIQRTEQGDSAMYLCASSSDSSYEQYFGPGTRLTVT.